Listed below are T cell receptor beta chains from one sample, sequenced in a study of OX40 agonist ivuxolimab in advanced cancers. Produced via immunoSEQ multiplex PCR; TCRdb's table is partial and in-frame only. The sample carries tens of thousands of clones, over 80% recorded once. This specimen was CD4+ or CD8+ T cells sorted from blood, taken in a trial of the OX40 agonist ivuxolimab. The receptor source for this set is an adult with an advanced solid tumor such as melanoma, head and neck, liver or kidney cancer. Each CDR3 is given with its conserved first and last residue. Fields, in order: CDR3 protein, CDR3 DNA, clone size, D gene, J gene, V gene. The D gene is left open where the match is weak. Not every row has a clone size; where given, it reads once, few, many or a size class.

cdr3_aa: CASSADVNTEAFF; cdr3_nt: TGTGCCAGCAGCGCGGACGTAAACACTGAAGCTTTCTTT; clone_size: -; d_call: -; j_call: TRBJ1-1; v_call: TRBV7-9
cdr3_aa: CASSSDRVGYTF; cdr3_nt: TGTGCCAGCAGTTCCGACAGGGTTGGCTACACCTTC; clone_size: once; d_call: TRBD1; j_call: TRBJ1-2; v_call: TRBV28
cdr3_aa: CASSEILPNEQFF; cdr3_nt: TGTGCCAGCAGTGAAATACTGCCCAATGAGCAGTTCTTC; clone_size: -; d_call: -; j_call: TRBJ2-1; v_call: TRBV6-1
cdr3_aa: CASSLDGVETQYF; cdr3_nt: TGTGCCAGCAGCCTGGACGGGGTAGAGACCCAGTACTTC; clone_size: -; d_call: -; j_call: TRBJ2-5; v_call: TRBV6-6
cdr3_aa: CASSLRVNYNEQFF; cdr3_nt: TGCGCCAGCAGCCTTAGAGTTAACTACAATGAGCAGTTCTTC; clone_size: -; d_call: -; j_call: TRBJ2-1; v_call: TRBV4-1
cdr3_aa: CASKVAGGYTGELFF; cdr3_nt: TGTGCCAGTAAGGTGGCGGGGGGCTACACCGGGGAGCTGTTTTTT; clone_size: -; d_call: TRBD2; j_call: TRBJ2-2; v_call: TRBV19
cdr3_aa: CASGVWGGEQFF; cdr3_nt: TGTGCCAGTGGGGTTTGGGGTGGGGAGCAGTTCTTC; clone_size: -; d_call: -; j_call: TRBJ2-1; v_call: TRBV19
cdr3_aa: CASRGGNEQFF; cdr3_nt: TGTGCCAGCAGGGGTGGCAATGAGCAGTTCTTC; clone_size: -; d_call: -; j_call: TRBJ2-1; v_call: TRBV6-5
cdr3_aa: CAISASHDSGNTIYF; cdr3_nt: TGTGCCATCAGTGCCTCCCACGACTCTGGAAACACCATATATTTT; clone_size: -; d_call: -; j_call: TRBJ1-3; v_call: TRBV10-3
cdr3_aa: CASSISLVTGGGGELFF; cdr3_nt: TGTGCCAGTAGTATTTCACTAGTGACGGGAGGTGGCGGGGAGCTGTTTTTT; clone_size: -; d_call: TRBD2; j_call: TRBJ2-2; v_call: TRBV19
cdr3_aa: CASSADSYSNQPQHF; cdr3_nt: TGCGCCAGCAGCGCGGACAGCTATAGCAATCAGCCCCAGCATTTT; clone_size: -; d_call: -; j_call: TRBJ1-5; v_call: TRBV5-1
cdr3_aa: CASSLLRSSYNEQFF; cdr3_nt: TGTGCCAGCAGCTTACTTAGAAGCTCCTACAATGAGCAGTTCTTC; clone_size: -; d_call: -; j_call: TRBJ2-1; v_call: TRBV7-6
cdr3_aa: CASSVVWDSYSTDTQYF; cdr3_nt: TGTGCCAGCAGCGTAGTTTGGGACTCCTATAGCACAGATACGCAGTATTTT; clone_size: -; d_call: -; j_call: TRBJ2-3; v_call: TRBV9
cdr3_aa: CASSEASYWGYTF; cdr3_nt: TGTGCCAGCAGTGAAGCGTCTTACTGGGGCTACACCTTC; clone_size: -; d_call: -; j_call: TRBJ1-2; v_call: TRBV6-1
cdr3_aa: CASSLGQNKVETQYF; cdr3_nt: TGTGCCAGCAGCTTGGGACAGAATAAAGTAGAGACCCAGTACTTC; clone_size: -; d_call: TRBD1; j_call: TRBJ2-5; v_call: TRBV11-3
cdr3_aa: CAWSHRGTQETQYF; cdr3_nt: TGTGCCTGGTCTCACCGCGGGACCCAAGAGACCCAGTACTTC; clone_size: -; d_call: -; j_call: TRBJ2-5; v_call: TRBV30